Listed below are T cell receptor beta chains from one sample, sequenced in a study of blood T cell repertoires in COVID-19. The assay was immunoSEQ multiplex PCR, and TCRdb's table has in-frame clones only and misses some. The sample lists about 260,000 clones, over 80% seen once, with around 3.5% in the top ten. Sequencing was performed on peripheral blood. Source of these receptors: a woman aged 40 to 50 with acute or convalescent COVID-19. CDR3s include the opening cysteine and the closing phenylalanine or tryptophan. The D gene is left open where the match is weak. A row's size may be missing; if present it is once, few, many or a size class.

D gene,J gene,V gene,clone size,CDR3 length,CDR3 protein,CDR3 DNA
TRBD1,TRBJ1-1,TRBV13,few,15,CASSLRGQSNTEAFF,TGTGCCAGCAGCTTAAGGGGACAGTCGAACACTGAAGCTTTCTTT
TRBD1,TRBJ1-5,TRBV2,.,14,CASSDFRGYEPQHF,TGTGCCAGCAGTGATTTCAGGGGGTATGAGCCCCAGCATTTT
TRBD1,TRBJ1-2,TRBV5-4,.,14,CASSIFTGGGGYTF,TGTGCCAGCAGTATTTTTACAGGGGGGGGTGGCTACACCTTC
.,TRBJ1-6,TRBV6-6,.,14,CASSYSQDGSPLHF,TGTGCCAGCAGTTACTCACAGGACGGTTCACCCCTCCACTTT
.,TRBJ1-5,TRBV2,.,12,CASGDNNQPQHF,TGTGCCAGCGGGGACAACAATCAGCCCCAGCATTTT
.,TRBJ1-2,TRBV27,.,13,CASSRVANYGYTF,TGTGCCAGCAGCAGGGTAGCTAACTATGGCTACACCTTC
TRBD1,TRBJ1-6,TRBV27,.,14,CASSPGTETIPLHF,TGTGCCAGCAGTCCCGGGACAGAGACCATCCCCCTCCACTTT
TRBD1,TRBJ2-5,TRBV11-2,.,17,CASSLGQGSNYVETQYF,TGTGCCAGCAGCTTGGGACAGGGGAGCAATTATGTAGAGACCCAGTACTTC
.,TRBJ1-1,TRBV6-5,.,13,CASSYKGQGEAFF,TGTGCCAGCAGTTACAAAGGGCAGGGTGAAGCTTTCTTT
.,TRBJ2-1,TRBV6-2/TRBV6-3,.,15,CASSYPGGGNNEQFF,TGTGCCAGCAGTTACCCCGGTGGGGGCAACAATGAGCAGTTCTTC
TRBD2,TRBJ2-3,TRBV13,.,16,CASSLGTSGHTDTQYF,TGTGCCAGCAGCTTAGGGACTAGCGGGCACACAGATACGCAGTATTTT
.,TRBJ1-1,TRBV3-1/TRBV3-2,once,13,CASSHRGSTEAFF,TGTGCCAGCAGCCACAGGGGAAGTACTGAAGCTTTCTTT
.,TRBJ1-2,TRBV3-1/TRBV3-2,once,14,CASSQDTGSRGYTF,TGTGCCAGCAGCCAAGATACGGGGTCTAGGGGCTACACCTTC
.,TRBJ1-2,TRBV3-1/TRBV3-2,.,13,CASSQEVRGGYTF,TGTGCCAGCAGCCAAGAGGTGCGGGGCGGCTACACCTTC
.,TRBJ1-5,TRBV4-1,once,15,CASSQGSALNQPQHF,TGCGCCAGCAGCCAAGGGAGCGCGCTGAATCAGCCCCAGCATTTT
TRBD2,TRBJ2-2,TRBV24-1,.,18,CATSDHSLQGGRTGELFF,TGTGCCACCAGTGACCACTCTCTCCAGGGCGGGAGGACCGGGGAGCTGTTTTTT
.,TRBJ1-1,TRBV9,.,15,CASSVGGLSNTEAFF,TGTGCCAGCAGCGTAGGGGGGCTGTCGAACACTGAAGCTTTCTTT
.,TRBJ1-2,TRBV30,.,13,CAWSVSQNYGYTF,TGTGCCTGGAGTGTATCACAGAACTATGGCTACACCTTC
.,TRBJ1-5,TRBV4-1,.,15,CASSQEVQGTQPQHF,TGCGCCAGCAGCCAAGAGGTCCAGGGAACCCAGCCCCAGCATTTT
TRBD1,TRBJ2-1,TRBV4-1,.,16,CASSQERTGWLDEQFF,TGCGCCAGCAGCCAAGAACGGACAGGGTGGCTCGATGAGCAGTTCTTC
.,TRBJ1-1,TRBV28,.,13,CASREGPFPEAFF,TGTGCCAGCCGCGAGGGTCCCTTCCCTGAAGCTTTCTTT
.,TRBJ1-3,TRBV30,few,20,CAWSVSPLLRVVGSGNTIYF,TGTGCCTGGAGTGTAAGCCCTCTACTCAGGGTTGTGGGCTCTGGAAACACCATATATTTT
TRBD2,TRBJ2-1,TRBV29-1,.,13,CSANGGVQNEQFF,TGCAGCGCTAACGGGGGGGTCCAGAATGAGCAGTTCTTC
TRBD1,TRBJ1-3,TRBV5-5,.,16,CASSFSTGTSGNTIYF,TGTGCCAGCAGCTTCTCGACAGGGACCTCTGGAAACACCATATATTTT
.,TRBJ1-3,TRBV24-1,.,17,CATSALGQRSSGNTIYF,TGTGCCACCAGTGCCCTAGGACAGAGGAGCTCTGGAAACACCATATATTTT
TRBD2,TRBJ2-5,TRBV5-1,.,14,CASSGGTSQETQYF,TGCGCCAGCAGCGGCGGGACTAGCCAAGAGACCCAGTACTTC
.,TRBJ1-2,TRBV5-6,once,13,CASSTDINYGYTF,TGTGCCAGCAGCACCGACATTAACTATGGCTACACCTTC
.,TRBJ1-3,TRBV11-2,.,17,CASSLPPDPSSGNTIYF,TGTGCCAGCAGCTTGCCCCCGGATCCTAGCTCTGGAAACACCATATATTTT
TRBD1,TRBJ1-6,TRBV10-3,.,16,CAISEWDRTYNSPLHF,TGTGCCATCAGTGAGTGGGACAGGACCTATAATTCACCCCTCCACTTT
.,TRBJ2-1,TRBV2,.,14,CASNLLEWSNEQFF,TGTGCCAGCAATCTCCTAGAATGGAGCAATGAGCAGTTCTTC
.,TRBJ1-4,TRBV9,.,15,CASSGGVTSNEKLFF,TGTGCCAGCAGCGGGGGAGTAACAAGTAATGAAAAACTGTTTTTT
.,TRBJ2-2,TRBV5-1,.,14,CASSSLSGTGELFF,TGCGCCAGCAGCTCCCTGAGCGGAACCGGGGAGCTGTTTTTT